Each of the 29 T cell receptor beta chains below was sequenced from the same sample in a study of blood T cell repertoires in COVID-19. Generated by immunoSEQ multiplex PCR, the TCRdb table keeps only in-frame clones and is missing some. The sample includes some 150,000 clones, 75% to 90% of them seen just once. Sequencing used PBMCs or T cells enriched from blood (not recorded which). Receptors were obtained from a woman in her forties or fifties who had recovered from COVID-19.

The chain employs TRBV10-3 and TRBJ2-4, with a weak D call TRBD1 (7 bases). CDR3 length: 15 amino acids. Germline V gene data show CDR1 as ENHRY and CDR2 as SYGVKD. V lost 5 bases and J lost 10, with 21 bases in between. This CDR3 reads CAISQGGGSFGIQYF. The CDR3 DNA follows: TGTGCCATCAGTCAAGGAGGGGGCAGTTTCGGAATTCAGTACTTC.

Written as DNA, the CDR3 is TGTGCCAGCAGCTTAGCTACAGGGGGCGGAGACTATGGCTACACCTTC. This encodes CASSLATGGGDYGYTF. The chain has TRBV7-9 and TRBJ1-2, with 9 nucleotides matching TRBD1. This CDR3 comprises 16 residues. The J segment lost 3 bases and the V segment lost 0 bases, leaving 5 bases of the junction unmatched. Germline V CDR1 and CDR2: SEHNR, FQNEAQ (reference sequence).

This chain connects TRBV6-5 to TRBJ1-2; TRBD1 is a possible D gene (6 bases). The CDR3 runs to 15 residues. The V and J ends lost 6 bases and 8 bases respectively, with 22 bases between them. Per the germline V gene, CDR1 is MNHEY and CDR2 is SVGAGI. CDR3 protein: CASSSFPGQLWGYTF. DNA for the CDR3: TGTGCCAGCAGCTCCTTTCCTGGACAGTTGTGGGGCTACACCTTC.

The chain uses TRBV15 and TRBJ2-2, with unresolved D. V was clipped by 5 bases and J by 1 base, with 8 bases between them. CDR1 is LNHNV and CDR2 is YYDKDF in the germline V gene (reference sequence). The CDR3 length is 14 residues. CDR3 residues: CATSHTWNTGELFF. DNA for the CDR3: TGTGCCACCAGCCACACCTGGAACACCGGGGAGCTGTTTTTT.

The CDR3 reads CASSPRGQGATYEQYV. The CDR3 nucleotides read TGTGCCAGCTCACCCCGTGGGCAGGGGGCGACCTACGAGCAGTACGTC. This chain joins TRBV18 and TRBJ2-7; 8 nucleotides match TRBD1. The V gene's germline CDR1 is KGHSH and CDR2 LQKENI. This CDR3 has 16 residues. V was pared by 3 bases and J by 2 bases, with 9 bases of the junction left unmatched.

V usage is TRBV29-1 and J usage is TRBJ2-3; maybe TRBD2 (6 bases). Trimming removed 0 bases from V and 6 bases from J, with 22 bases in between. The CDR3 extends over 17 amino acids. Germline CDR1 reads SQVTM; CDR2 reads ANQGSEA. The CDR3 bases are TGCAGCGTTGAAGACATCGCACCGGGAGAAGGGAGGGATACGCAGTATTTT. Translating it yields CSVEDIAPGEGRDTQYF.

This clone has only a few counts. The genes are TRBV21-1 and TRBJ2-3; TRBD1 was called by the table and not checked on the DNA. TRBV21-1 is annotated as a pseudogene. The CDR3 covers 16 residues. CDR3 loop: CASSIRDRVSTDTQYF. CDR3 coding DNA: TGTGCCAGCAGCATAAGGGACAGGGTGAGCACAGATACGCAGTATTTT.

The J gene is TRBJ1-1, the V gene TRBV6-2 or TRBV6-3; D may be TRBD1 (5 bases). The CDR3 is 14 residues long. The V end was cut by 0 bases, the J end by 8 bases, with 13 bases between. The germline V gene encodes CDR1 MNHEY and CDR2 SVGEGT. CDR3 nucleotides: TGTGCCAGCAGTTACTCGATGGGGCCGGAGGAAGCTTTCTTT. Translated, it gives CASSYSMGPEEAFF.

This clone was picked up a small number of times. The V gene is TRBV4-1, the J gene TRBJ1-5, with D perhaps matching TRBD1 (5 bases). Per the germline V gene, CDR1 is MGHRA and CDR2 is YSYEKL. This CDR3 region has 15 residues. The V gene lost 3 bases and the J gene lost 7 bases, with 16 bases spanning the gap. CDR3 amino acids: CASSHRGGERQPQHF. In nucleotides, the CDR3 is TGCGCCAGCAGCCACCGGGGAGGGGAGCGACAGCCCCAGCATTTT.

The chain combines TRBV29-1 with TRBJ1-2; D unresolved. The ends were cut back, 4 bases at V and 8 bases at J, with 11 bases in the middle. Germline V lookup: CDR1 SQVTM, CDR2 ANQGSEA. This CDR3 has 11 amino acids. This CDR3 is CSVGYGAGYTF. Here the CDR3 DNA reads TGCAGCGTTGGGTATGGTGCGGGCTACACCTTC.

The genes are TRBV4-1 and TRBJ2-5, with 7 positions matching TRBD1. Looked up from germline, CDR1 is MGHRA and CDR2 is YSYEKL. The CDR3 is made up of 14 amino acids. Losses at the gene ends were 6 bases for V and 5 bases for J; bases not matched to a gene: 9. The chain's CDR3 is CASRQGVREETQYF. In nucleotides, the CDR3 is TGCGCCAGCAGGCAGGGGGTGAGAGAGGAGACCCAGTACTTC.

V is TRBV3-1 (or the pseudogene TRBV3-2) and J is TRBJ2-5; maybe TRBD2 (5 bases). The CDR3 loop spans 17 amino acids. Trimming pared 5 bases from V and 5 bases from J, leaving 24 bases between. Germline V gene data show CDR1 as LGHDT and CDR2 as YNNKEL (reference sequence). CDR3 residues: CASSTSHKGVRVETQYF. The CDR3 region has the DNA TGTGCCAGCAGCACATCGCATAAGGGAGTACGGGTGGAGACCCAGTACTTC.

The chain carries TRBV11-2 and TRBJ2-1, with a possible D match to TRBD1 (6 bases). Germline V gene data show CDR1 as SGHAT and CDR2 as FQNNGV. CDR3 length: 13 amino acids. V lost 6 bases and J lost 4, with 10 bases in between. CDR3 DNA sequence: TGTGCCAGCAGAACCGGACAGTACAATGAGCAGTTCTTC. Protein product: CASRTGQYNEQFF.

This clone was observed a handful of times. The chain is built from TRBV5-5 and TRBJ2-2; 8 bases match TRBD1. J was trimmed by 14 bases and V by 0 bases; bases with no gene match: 9. The CDR3 length is 14 residues. Germline V lookup: CDR1 SGHKS, CDR2 YYEKEE (reference sequence). The CDR3 coding sequence is TGTGCCAGCAGCTTGGAGTGGGGGCAGGGGGCCCTGTTTTTT. As protein: CASSLEWGQGALFF.

This chain joins TRBV4-1 and TRBJ1-2; TRBD1 aligns across 8 bases. Germline V gene data show CDR1 as MGHRA and CDR2 as YSYEKL. The CDR3 is 19 amino acids. V trimming: 1 base; J trimming: 2 bases; junction bases outside the gene matches: 15. Here the CDR3 reads CASSQVRGPGGGRNYGYTF. The CDR3, as DNA: TGCGCCAGCAGCCAAGTAAGAGGGCCAGGGGGCGGTAGGAACTATGGCTACACCTTC.

This clone was detected a few times. This chain uses TRBV4-1 with TRBJ1-2, with D perhaps matching TRBD1 (5 bases). The V gene's germline CDR1 is MGHRA and CDR2 YSYEKL. V lost 0 bases and J 6 bases, leaving 8 bases between the germline ends. There are 13 residues in the CDR3. This CDR3 is CASSQDRGDGYTF. The DNA for the CDR3 is TGCGCCAGCAGCCAAGATCGGGGGGATGGCTACACCTTC.

This clone showed up just once. The chain couples TRBV14 to TRBJ1-1; possible D gene TRBD1, 5 bases. The CDR3 length is 17 residues. Germline lookup yields CDR1 SGHDN and CDR2 FVKESK. Trimming stripped 1 base from V and 8 bases from J, with 23 bases between. The CDR3 is CASSQGRFTSVGVEAFF. The CDR3 DNA is TGTGCCAGCAGCCAAGGGCGCTTTACTTCAGTAGGGGTGGAAGCTTTCTTT.

This clone was seen a single time. The genes are TRBV27 and TRBJ1-5, with D possibly being TRBD1 (5 bases). V shed 6 bases and J shed 4 bases, with 10 bases lying between them. There are 13 residues in the CDR3. Germline V gene lookup returns CDR1 MNHEY and CDR2 SMNVEV (reference sequence). The DNA for the CDR3 is TGTGCCAGCAGGGGATCAGGGAATCAGCCCCAGCATTTT. The encoded protein is CASRGSGNQPQHF.

The rearrangement joins TRBV29-1 to TRBJ1-1; 12 positions agree with TRBD1. Germline V gives CDR1 SQVTM, CDR2 ANQGSEA. The CDR3 consists of 17 residues. J lost 3 bases, V lost 6 bases, and 14 bases had no gene match. The CDR3 loop reads CSVLKGGQGAYHTEAFF. In nucleotides, the CDR3 is TGCAGCGTCCTCAAGGGGGGACAGGGGGCTTATCACACTGAAGCTTTCTTT.

This clone has more than one count but fewer than ten. The chain couples TRBV11-3 to TRBJ2-2, with D perhaps matching TRBD2 (5 bases). The CDR3 runs 14 residues. V was cut by 8 bases and J by 6 bases, with 16 bases left in between. Per germline, CDR1 SGHNT and CDR2 YENEEA. The CDR3 bases are TGTGCCAGCGCTAGAAAGAGGGAACCCGGGGAGCTGTTTTTT. It specifies CASARKREPGELFF.

The chain employs TRBV12-3 or TRBV12-4 and TRBJ1-2; D is possibly TRBD1 (6 bases). The CDR3 is made up of 13 amino acids. Trimming took 3 bases from V and 5 from J, leaving 10 bases between them. Here the CDR3 reads CASSLDSIYGYTF. Here the CDR3 DNA reads TGTGCCAGCAGTTTGGACAGTATTTATGGCTACACCTTC.

V usage is TRBV2 and J usage is TRBJ1-4, with D hard to call. The CDR3 contains 15 residues. The V and J ends lost 0 bases and 7 bases respectively, with 12 bases between them. The germline V gene has CDR1 SNHLY and CDR2 FYNNEI. The CDR3 DNA reads as TGTGCCAGCAGTGAAGCGGCTACCACGGGTGAAAAACTGTTTTTT. Translated: CASSEAATTGEKLFF. The full variable domain, in which reference TRBV2 and TRBJ1-4 provide the parts outside the CDR3, is EPEVTQTPSHQVTQMGQEVILRCVPISNHLYFYWYRQILGQKVEFLVSFYNNEISEKSEIFDDQFSVERPDGSNFTLKIRSTKLEDSAMYFCASSEAATTGEKLFFGSGTQLSVL.

The V gene is TRBV30, the J gene TRBJ1-2; TRBD1 matches 7 bases. V lost 5 bases, J lost 8 bases, and 14 bases stayed unmatched. The CDR3 spans 14 residues. The V gene's germline CDR1 is GTSNPN and CDR2 SVGIG (reference sequence). The CDR3 spells CAWEDRHGGIGYTF. The CDR3 DNA is TGTGCCTGGGAGGACAGGCATGGGGGGATCGGCTACACCTTC.

This clone showed up just a few times. The chain couples TRBV28 to TRBJ1-2, with a weak D call TRBD1 (5 bases). CDR3 length: 14 amino acids. Trimming shortened V by 5 bases and J by 4 bases, and 14 bases separated the two germline ends. CDR1 MDHEN and CDR2 SYDVKM come from the germline V gene. The CDR3 DNA sequence: TGTGCCAGCAGTCCTTCGGACACCCCCTATGGCTACACCTTC. It yields the protein CASSPSDTPYGYTF.

The rearrangement uses TRBV27 and TRBJ1-2, with D tentatively TRBD1 (6 bases). CDR1 and CDR2 (germline): MNHEY, SMNVEV (reference sequence). The CDR3 extends over 13 amino acids. V lost 6 bases, J lost 8 bases, and 16 bases lay in between. CDR3 residues: CASSTPGHKGYTF. CDR3 DNA sequence: TGTGCCAGCAGCACCCCGGGACACAAAGGCTACACCTTC.

V gene TRBV10-3 combines with J gene TRBJ2-7; possibly TRBD2 for D (5 bases). CDR1 is ENHRY and CDR2 is SYGVKD in the germline V gene. The CDR3 totals 12 residues. V shed 2 bases and J shed 4 bases, with 6 bases lying between them. CDR3 in DNA: TGTGCCATCAGTGAGGGACTGTACGAGCAGTACGTC. This gives the protein CAISEGLYEQYV.

J is TRBJ1-3 and V is TRBV6-5; no clear D. Germline CDR1 and CDR2: MNHEY and SVGAGI. The CDR3 runs 14 residues. V was cut by 0 bases and J by 3 bases, with 6 bases left in between. CDR3 DNA sequence: TGTGCCAGCAGTTACTCGGGCGTTGGAAACACCATATATTTT. This codes for CASSYSGVGNTIYF.

The rearrangement links TRBV27 to TRBJ2-7; D is uncertain. CDR1 MNHEY and CDR2 SMNVEV come from the germline V gene (reference sequence). The V and J ends lost 0 bases and 4 bases respectively, with 10 bases between them. This CDR3 comprises 14 residues. As DNA, the CDR3 is TGTGCCAGCAGTTTATCCCTAGATGCGTACGAGCAGTACGTC. Protein: CASSLSLDAYEQYV.

The chain uses TRBV7-9 and TRBJ1-2, with D uncertain. V lost 0 bases to trimming and J lost 2 bases, with 7 bases between them. Per germline, CDR1 SEHNR and CDR2 FQNEAQ (reference sequence). CDR3 length equals 14 residues. The CDR3: CASSLAGVNYGYTF. CDR3 DNA: TGTGCCAGCAGCTTAGCGGGAGTCAACTATGGCTACACCTTC.